Sequencing of this T cell receptor (beta chain) was carried out in a study of follicular helper T cells after annual influenza vaccination. The CDR3 length is 12 residues. The germline V gene encodes CDR1 MDHEN and CDR2 SYDVKM. TCRB was sequenced at Survey level resolution. The protocol was immunoSEQ multiplex PCR, while the TCRdb copy is restricted to in-frame clones and leaves out a portion. The sample yields 9,000 to 13,000 clones, over 75% seen once. Documented time point: 2014-2015 season, 7 days after vaccination. Between roughly 35 and 100 mL of blood was drawn per time point. A remark on this clone: The germline gene is not matched at one end of the junction; a read error may be the cause.

The material sequenced was CXCR5- memory CD4+ T cells sorted from blood, taken 7 days after influenza vaccination. The chain uses TRBV28 and TRBJ1-5; D remains ambiguous. This clonotype originated in an adult who received the influenza vaccine. The CDR3 sequence is CASTLVSQPQHF. Here the CDR3 DNA reads TGTGCCAGCACTTTAGTGTCTCAGCCCCAGCATTTT.